This T cell receptor (beta chain) was sequenced in a study of shared clonotypes between healthy human individuals. Genomic DNA from each subset was divided evenly over several immunoSEQ plates. In the study's own analysis: With immunoSEQ giving junction-only sequences and no quality scores, filtering differed. The assay was immunoSEQ multiplex PCR, and TCRdb's table has in-frame clones only and misses some. V, J and clone size are taken as reported in that table, and D and trimming were inferred from the DNA itself. The sample contains about 1,800,000 clones, about 95% of which appear only once. Naive CD8 isolation took CD45RO-negative cells positively selected for CCR7 and excluded terminally differentiated effector memory CD45RA+ cells. The germline V gene has CDR1 SGHRS and CDR2 YFSETQ. Trimming pared 6 bases from V and 4 bases from J, leaving 14 bases between. The CDR3 covers 13 residues.

Sequencing was performed on naive CD8+ T cells sorted from blood. The TCR was taken from a man aged 18 to 30 in good health. The chain carries TRBV5-1 and TRBJ2-7, with D perhaps matching TRBD1 or TRBD2 (5 bases each). The CDR3 reads CASTGDGPYEQYF. CDR3 DNA: TGCGCCAGCACCGGGGACGGTCCTTACGAGCAGTACTTC. The variable domain in full, completed from reference TRBV5-1 and TRBJ2-7, reads KAGVTQTPRYLIKTRGQQVTLSCSPISGHRSVSWYQQTPGQGLQFLFEYFSETQRNKGNFPGRFSGRQFSNSRSEMNVSTLELGDSALYLCASTGDGPYEQYFGPGTRLTVT.